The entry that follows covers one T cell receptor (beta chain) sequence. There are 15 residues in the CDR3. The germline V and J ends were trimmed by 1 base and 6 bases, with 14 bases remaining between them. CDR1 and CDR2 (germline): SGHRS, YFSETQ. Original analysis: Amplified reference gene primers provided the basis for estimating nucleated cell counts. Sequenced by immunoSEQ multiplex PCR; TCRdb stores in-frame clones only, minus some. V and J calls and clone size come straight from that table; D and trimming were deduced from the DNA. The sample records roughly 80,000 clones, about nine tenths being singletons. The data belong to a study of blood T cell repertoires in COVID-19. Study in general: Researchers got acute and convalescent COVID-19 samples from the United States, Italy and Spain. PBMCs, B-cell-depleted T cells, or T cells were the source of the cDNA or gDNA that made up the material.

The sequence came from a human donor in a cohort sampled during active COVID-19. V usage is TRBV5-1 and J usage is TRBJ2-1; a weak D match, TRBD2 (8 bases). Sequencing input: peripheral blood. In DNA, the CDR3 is TGCGCCAGCAGCTTGTCGGGAGGGACAGTCAATGAGCAGTTCTTC. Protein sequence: CASSLSGGTVNEQFF.